These T cell receptor beta chains were read from a single sample in a study of patients and donors after allogeneic stem cell transplantation. TCRdb passed the RT-PCR reads through MiXCR, listing each CDR3 protein once. The sample carries fewer than 180,000 distinct CDR3 sequences, 30% to 45% recorded once. What was sequenced was blood, either unsorted or a sorted T cell fraction (not recorded which). These receptors were taken from a human donor who was either an allogeneic HSCT recipient or a stem cell or donor lymphocyte infusion donor (not recorded which). It is not recorded whose cells these are; they may come from a transplant donor. Both conserved end residues are part of each CDR3. Fields, in order: J gene, D gene, V gene, clone size, CDR3 DNA, CDR3 protein. The D gene is left open where the match is weak. For some rows the clone size is stated as once, few or many, or as a class when expanded; others skip it.

TRBJ2-7 | . | TRBV12-3/TRBV12-4 | few | TGTGCCAGCGCCCCGAGGTTGTCTCGGCCTTACTTC | CASAPRLSRPYF
TRBJ1-2 | . | TRBV7-9 | . | TGTGCCAGCAGCTTATCAAGGGGCCAAGGCTATGGCTACACCTTC | CASSLSRGQGYGYTF
TRBJ2-5 | . | TRBV7-9 | . | TGTGCCACAAGCATCGGCTCACCGAGGGAGACCCAGTACTTC | CATSIGSPRETQYF
TRBJ2-2 | . | TRBV11-2 | . | TGTGCCAGCAGCTTTTCCTCCGGGGAGCTGTTTTTT | CASSFSSGELFF
TRBJ2-3 | . | TRBV7-8 | few | TGTGCCAGCAGCTTAGCTTGGGGAGATACGCAGTATTTT | CASSLAWGDTQYF
TRBJ1-2 | TRBD1 | TRBV27 | few | TGTGCCAGCAGTCAGCGACAGGGAGGAGGGTATGGCTACACCTTC | CASSQRQGGGYGYTF
TRBJ1-1 | TRBD1 | TRBV12-3/TRBV12-4 | . | TGTGCCAGCAGGCTAGGAGGGGGCTACACTGAAGCTTTCTTT | CASRLGGGYTEAFF
TRBJ1-6 | . | TRBV10-3 | . | TGTGCCATTAGTGAAAGTAGGTTGTCAAGGAATTCACCCCTCCACTTT | CAISESRLSRNSPLHF
TRBJ2-2 | . | TRBV20-1 | few | TGCAGTGCTAGAGATTTGGGAACCGGGGAGCTGTTTTTT | CSARDLGTGELFF
TRBJ2-7 | TRBD1 | TRBV6-6 | . | TGTGCCAGCAGCTTAGGACAGGGGAGGAACGAGCAGTACTTC | CASSLGQGRNEQYF
TRBJ2-3 | . | TRBV6-5 | . | TGTGCCAGCAAGGGTCCTGCCCTGAGCACAGATACGCAGTATTTT | CASKGPALSTDTQYF
TRBJ2-5 | TRBD2 | TRBV9 | . | TGTGCCAGCAGCACCCTCTGGGCGGGAGGTCAAGAGACCCAGTACTTC | CASSTLWAGGQETQYF
TRBJ1-6 | TRBD1 | TRBV6-5 | . | TGTGCCAGCAGTGTGGACAGGGGTGGTCTGGCCTATAATTCACCCCTCCACTTT | CASSVDRGGLAYNSPLHF
TRBJ1-4 | TRBD1 | TRBV27 | few | TGTGCCAGCCGGGCCGGGACAGGGGGAGAAAAACTGTTTTTT | CASRAGTGGEKLFF
TRBJ2-3 | TRBD2 | TRBV20-1 | . | TGCAGTGCGCCACGTAGAGAGCGGGGGGCCTCTACGCAGTATTTT | CSAPRRERGASTQYF
TRBJ1-5 | . | TRBV20-1 | few | TGCAGTGCTAGGGGTGGGGAACCAGACAATCAGCCCCAGCATTTT | CSARGGEPDNQPQHF
TRBJ1-6 | . | TRBV7-6 | . | TGTGCCAGACTCGGGACACTTAATTCACCCCTCCACTTT | CARLGTLNSPLHF
TRBJ1-1 | TRBD1 | TRBV12-5 | . | TGTGCTAGTGGCTGGGGGACAGGGGGCTTCACTGAAGCTTTCTTT | CASGWGTGGFTEAFF
TRBJ2-3 | . | TRBV20-1 | once | TGCAGTGCAGCGAAAGCGGATACGCAGTATTTT | CSAAKADTQYF
TRBJ2-1 | . | TRBV12-3/TRBV12-4 | few | TGTGCCACCTCCAAAGGGAATGAGCAGTTCTTC | CATSKGNEQFF
TRBJ1-1 | TRBD1 | TRBV12-3/TRBV12-4 | few | TGTGCCAGCAGTAGGACAGGGAAGACTGAAGCTTTCTTT | CASSRTGKTEAFF
TRBJ2-7 | . | TRBV5-5 | . | TGTGCCAGCAGCTTTTACGAGCCGGGACCGTTATACGAGCAGTACTTC | CASSFYEPGPLYEQYF
TRBJ1-2 | TRBD1 | TRBV12-3/TRBV12-4 | few | TGTGCCAGCAGTTCTACAGGGGGCGGCCCCTATGGCTACACCTTC | CASSSTGGGPYGYTF
TRBJ2-1 | TRBD1 | TRBV10-3 | . | TGTGCCATCAGTGAAGTCCTGTCGGGGGCAGGGGGCCACAATGAGCAGTTCTTC | CAISEVLSGAGGHNEQFF
TRBJ1-1 | . | TRBV2 | few | TGTGCCAGCAGTGAAGAGGGCATGAACACTGAAGCTTTCTTT | CASSEEGMNTEAFF
TRBJ1-6 | . | TRBV12-3/TRBV12-4 | few | TGTGCCAGCAGTTTAGTGCAGGGACTTAATTCACCCCTCCACTTT | CASSLVQGLNSPLHF
TRBJ1-2 | . | TRBV12-3/TRBV12-4 | few | TGTGCCAGCGACCTAGTCACCAGCTATGGCTACACCTTC | CASDLVTSYGYTF
TRBJ1-6 | TRBD1 | TRBV9 | few | TGTGCCAGCAGCGTAAAGCCGGACAGGGCCAGCTCCTATAATTCACCCCTCCACTTT | CASSVKPDRASSYNSPLHF
TRBJ2-5 | . | TRBV28 | once | TGTGCCAGCAGTTTAGTGTGGGCCCCCGAAGAGACCCAGTACTTC | CASSLVWAPEETQYF
TRBJ2-3 | . | TRBV2 | few | TGTGCCAGCAGTGCTAGCACAGATACGCAGTATTTT | CASSASTDTQYF
TRBJ1-1 | . | TRBV20-1 | few | TGCAGTGCTAGAGACCGAACCGGACGGACTGAAGCTTTCTTT | CSARDRTGRTEAFF
TRBJ2-7 | TRBD1 | TRBV29-1 | few | TGCAGCGTTACCCCCGAGGACAGGGAGAAGCAGTACTTC | CSVTPEDREKQYF
TRBJ1-1 | . | TRBV27 | . | TGTGCCAGCAGTTTTACAGCCCCTGGGTACACTGAAGCTTTCTTT | CASSFTAPGYTEAFF
TRBJ1-1 | . | TRBV15 | few | TGTGCCACCGGGGCGCCAGGGGAAGACACTGAAGCTTTCTTT | CATGAPGEDTEAFF
TRBJ1-1 | . | TRBV5-8 | . | TGTGCCAGCAGCTTGGATGACACTGAAGCTTTCTTT | CASSLDDTEAFF
TRBJ1-2 | . | TRBV20-1 | . | TGCAGTGCTAGAGAGCCCCCGGCGGACTATGGCTACACCTTC | CSAREPPADYGYTF
TRBJ1-5 | TRBD1 | TRBV6-5 | . | TGTGCCAGCAGTTCCAGGGGGCGCCAACATTTT | CASSSRGRQHF
TRBJ1-6 | . | TRBV7-6 | few | TGTGCCAGCAGCTTAGAAGTCTATAATTCACCCCTCCACTTT | CASSLEVYNSPLHF
TRBJ1-5 | . | TRBV24-1 | few | TGTGCCACCAGTGATTCAGTAGGCAACAATCAGCCCCAGCATTTT | CATSDSVGNNQPQHF
TRBJ2-1 | TRBD2 | TRBV9 | . | TGTGCCAGCAGCGTAGCACTAGCGGTCTACAATGAGCAGTTCTTC | CASSVALAVYNEQFF
TRBJ1-5 | . | TRBV20-1 | . | TGCAGTGGGGCGGACCAGGGGAGCAATCAGCCCCAGCATTTT | CSGADQGSNQPQHF
TRBJ1-2 | TRBD1 | TRBV27 | many | TGTGCCAGCAGCGCAGGACAGGGTCGGGGTGGCTACACCTTC | CASSAGQGRGGYTF
TRBJ1-2 | TRBD1 | TRBV5-1 | . | TGCGCCAGCAGCTTGGACAGGGGAACCTATGGCTACACCTTC | CASSLDRGTYGYTF
TRBJ1-4 | . | TRBV4-3 | many | TGCGCCAGCAGCCTCCGAGGAGCAACTAATGAAAAACTGTTTTTT | CASSLRGATNEKLFF
TRBJ1-5 | . | TRBV28 | . | TGTGCCAGCAGTCCATGGATCCTTAGCAATCAGCCCCAGCATTTT | CASSPWILSNQPQHF
TRBJ1-1 | . | TRBV7-7 | . | TGTGCTAGCAGCTTAGTGACAGCGCAAGCTTTCTTT | CASSLVTAQAFF
TRBJ2-3 | . | TRBV6-6 | few | TGTGCCAGCATCCCGGCAGGTTCAGATACGCAGTATTTT | CASIPAGSDTQYF
TRBJ1-1 | . | TRBV5-5 | . | TGTGCCAGCAGCCAAGAGGGCGCGCGAGGGAAAGCTTTCTTT | CASSQEGARGKAFF